The 13 T cell receptor beta chains below were found in one sample sequenced in a study of T cell responses to AZD1222 COVID-19 vaccine. TCRdb's table, derived via immunoSEQ multiplex PCR, lists solely in-frame clones and lacks some. The data contain fewer than 90,000 clones, roughly 86% of them seen just once; the ten biggest clones take up 6.9%. The sequencing here drew on peripheral blood, taken 28 days after the second AZD1222 dose. Receptors originate from an adult who received the AZD1222 COVID-19 vaccine.

The V and J genes are TRBV16 and TRBJ2-7, with 7 nucleotides matching TRBD2. This CDR3 spans 15 amino acids. Germline-derived CDR1 and CDR2 are KGHSY and FQNENV. With 8 bases clipped from V and 2 bases from J, the junction kept 12 bases outside the gene matches. CDR3 in amino acids: CASPLPGRGTYEQYF. The CDR3 region has the DNA TGTGCCAGCCCACTACCAGGGAGGGGTACCTACGAGCAGTACTTC.

This chain joins TRBV4-1 and TRBJ2-1; 10 nucleotides align to TRBD1. The germline V gene encodes CDR1 MGHRA and CDR2 YSYEKL. The V segment lost 2 bases and the J segment 4 bases; nucleotides outside the gene matches: 5. This CDR3 contains 16 residues. The DNA for the CDR3 is TGCGCCAGCAGCCAACCCCGGGACAGGGGATACAATGAGCAGTTCTTC. It is translated as CASSQPRDRGYNEQFF.

As for this clone: Other DNA variants within this sample encode the same CDR3. The chain is built from TRBV29-1 and TRBJ1-2; a weak D match, TRBD1 (6 bases). The length of the CDR3 is 13 residues. Per the germline V gene, CDR1 is SQVTM and CDR2 is ANQGSEA. V was shortened by 4 bases and J by 5 bases, with 14 bases between the two germline ends. Here the CDR3 reads CSVGRGGSYGYTF. In nucleotides, the CDR3 is TGCAGCGTTGGCAGGGGAGGAAGTTATGGCTACACCTTC.

The genes are TRBV5-4 and TRBJ1-2; TRBD1 might be the D (5 bases). V lost 4 bases and J lost 2, with 9 bases in between. CDR1 is SGHNT, CDR2 YYREEE, per germline (reference sequence). The CDR3 consists of 13 residues. CDR3 sequence: CASSQGPNYGYTF. The DNA of the CDR3 is TGTGCCAGCAGCCAGGGACCGAACTATGGCTACACCTTC.

CDR3 nucleotides: TGTGCCAGTAGTCCCGGATTCAGTCGTGTGTACAATGAGCAGTTCTTC. Translated: CASSPGFSRVYNEQFF. The rearrangement uses TRBV19 and TRBJ2-1; D is ambiguous. This CDR3 has 16 amino acids. CDR1 and CDR2 (germline): LNHDA, SQIVND (reference sequence). Trimming shortened V by 5 bases and J by 4 bases, and 18 bases separated the two germline ends.

The chain has TRBV10-3 and TRBJ2-7; TRBD1 aligns across 7 bases. J gave up 2 bases and V 10 bases, and 11 bases lay outside the gene matches. Per the germline V gene, CDR1 is ENHRY and CDR2 is SYGVKD. The CDR3 consists of 14 residues. CDR3 sequence: CATLPGQSAYEQYF. In DNA, the CDR3 is TGTGCCACACTTCCGGGACAGAGTGCCTACGAGCAGTACTTC.

The genes are TRBV4-1 and TRBJ2-3; D may be TRBD2 (5 bases). The CDR3 consists of 16 residues. The germline CDR1 and CDR2 sequences are MGHRA and YSYEKL. V dropped 4 bases and J dropped 0 bases, with 14 bases sitting between them. The CDR3 region is CASSPLPAVSTDTQYF. CDR3 nucleotide sequence: TGCGCCAGCAGCCCCCTTCCAGCGGTCAGCACAGATACGCAGTATTTT.

This rearrangement joins TRBV3-1 (or the pseudogene TRBV3-2) to TRBJ1-1; no reliable D call. In germline, CDR1 is LGHDT, CDR2 YNNKEL (reference sequence). V dropped 1 base and J dropped 0 bases, with 9 bases sitting between them. This CDR3 has 15 residues. The CDR3 spells CASSQGTNLNTEAFF. CDR3 nucleotides: TGTGCCAGCAGCCAAGGGACGAACTTGAACACTGAAGCTTTCTTT.

The gene calls are TRBV4-1 and TRBJ2-1, with 13 bases aligning to TRBD2. V was clipped by 2 bases and J by 6 bases; unmatched bases: 4. The CDR3 sequence is 16 residues long. Germline V gene sequence: CDR1 MGHRA, CDR2 YSYEKL. CDR3 nucleotides: TGCGCCAGCAGCCAACCTACTAGCGGGAGGGCCAATGAGCAGTTCTTC. Its protein is CASSQPTSGRANEQFF.

The chain combines TRBV5-6 with TRBJ1-2; D may be TRBD1 (5 bases). The germline CDR1 and CDR2 sequences are SGHDT and YYEEEE. V lost 4 bases to trimming and J lost 8 bases, with 12 bases between them. The CDR3 is 12 residues long. The CDR3 DNA sequence: TGTGCCAGCAGCGTAGACAGATGGGGCTACACCTTC. This gives the protein CASSVDRWGYTF.

This clone was picked up one time. V gene TRBV25-1 combines with J gene TRBJ1-2, with 7 bases that match TRBD1. There are 13 residues in the CDR3. Germline V CDR1 and CDR2: MGHDK, SYGVNS. The ends lost 4 bases at V and 2 bases at J; junction bases unmatched: 1. The CDR3 loop is CASSVGQNYGYTF. DNA of the CDR3: TGTGCCAGCAGTGTGGGACAGAACTATGGCTACACCTTC.

The V gene is TRBV5-1, the J gene TRBJ1-3; D is possibly TRBD1 (5 bases). Germline V CDR1 and CDR2: SGHRS, YFSETQ. Trimming left V 4 bases short and J 3 bases short, with 20 bases between. This CDR3 region has 17 residues. CDR3 DNA sequence: TGCGCCAGCAGCCCCGCCCTCGGGGCAGCTGGTGGAAACACCATATATTTT. It is translated as CASSPALGAAGGNTIYF.

The CDR3 nucleotides are TGTGCCAGCAGGGGTAGGAAAGGCGAAAAACTGTTTTTT. The encoded protein is CASRGRKGEKLFF. The V gene is TRBV28, the J gene TRBJ1-4; D is uncertain. This CDR3 has 13 amino acids. V shed 6 bases and J shed 8 bases, with 13 bases lying between them. Per the germline V gene, CDR1 is MDHEN and CDR2 is SYDVKM.